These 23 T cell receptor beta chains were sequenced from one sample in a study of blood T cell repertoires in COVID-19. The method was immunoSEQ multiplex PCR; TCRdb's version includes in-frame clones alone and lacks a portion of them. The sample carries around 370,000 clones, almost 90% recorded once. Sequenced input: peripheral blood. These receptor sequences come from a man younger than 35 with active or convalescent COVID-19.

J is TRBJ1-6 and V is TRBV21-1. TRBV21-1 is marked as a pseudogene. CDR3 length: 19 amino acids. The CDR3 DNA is TGTGCCAGCACCCAAACGGACCGAAGGGAGAGCTCCTATAATTCACCCCTCCACTTT. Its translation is CASTQTDRRESSYNSPLHF.

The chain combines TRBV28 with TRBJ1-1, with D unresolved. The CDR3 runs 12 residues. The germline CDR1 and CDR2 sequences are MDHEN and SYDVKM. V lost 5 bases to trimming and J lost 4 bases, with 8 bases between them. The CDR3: CASSLTITEAFF. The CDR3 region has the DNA TGTGCCAGCAGTCTAACGATCACTGAAGCTTTCTTT. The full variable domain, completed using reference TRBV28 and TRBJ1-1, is DVKVTQSSRYLVKRTGEKVFLECVQDMDHENMFWYRQDPGLGLRLIYFSYDVKMKEKGDIPEGYSVSREKKERFSLILESASTNQTSMYLCASSLTITEAFFGQGTRLTVV.

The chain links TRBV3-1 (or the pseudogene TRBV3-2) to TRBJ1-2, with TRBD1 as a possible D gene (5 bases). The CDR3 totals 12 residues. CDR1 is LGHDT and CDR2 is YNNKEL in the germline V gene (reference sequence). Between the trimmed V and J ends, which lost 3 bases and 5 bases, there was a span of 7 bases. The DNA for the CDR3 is TGTGCCAGCAGCCAGCAGGGATATGGCTACACCTTC. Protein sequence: CASSQQGYGYTF.

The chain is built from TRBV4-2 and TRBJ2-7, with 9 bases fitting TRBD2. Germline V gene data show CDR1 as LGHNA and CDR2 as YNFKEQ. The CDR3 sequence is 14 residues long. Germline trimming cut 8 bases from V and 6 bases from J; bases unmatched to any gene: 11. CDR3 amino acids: CASGSGSGRTEQYF. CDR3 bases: TGTGCCAGCGGCTCCGGTAGCGGGAGAACCGAGCAGTACTTC.

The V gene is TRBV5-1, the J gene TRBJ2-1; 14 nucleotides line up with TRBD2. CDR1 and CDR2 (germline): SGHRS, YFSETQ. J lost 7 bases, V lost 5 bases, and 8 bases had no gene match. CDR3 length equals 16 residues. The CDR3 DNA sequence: TGCGCCAGCAGAAACGGGACTAGCGGGAGTCGGAATGAGCAGTTCTTC. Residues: CASRNGTSGSRNEQFF.

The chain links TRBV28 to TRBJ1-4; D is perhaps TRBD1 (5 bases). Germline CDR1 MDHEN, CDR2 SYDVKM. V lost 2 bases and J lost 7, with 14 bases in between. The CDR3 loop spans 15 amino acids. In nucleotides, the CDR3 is TGTGCCAGCAGTTTAGGGGCAGGGAACGTTGAAAAACTGTTTTTT. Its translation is CASSLGAGNVEKLFF.

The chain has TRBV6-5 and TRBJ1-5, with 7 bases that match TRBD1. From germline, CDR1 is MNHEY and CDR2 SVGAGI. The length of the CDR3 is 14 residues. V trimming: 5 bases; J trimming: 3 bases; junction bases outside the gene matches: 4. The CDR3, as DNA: TGTGCCAGCAGTCACGACAGGGACAATCAGCCCCAGCATTTT. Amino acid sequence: CASSHDRDNQPQHF.

Written as DNA, the CDR3 is TGTGCCAGCACCCAAGGTCGGGACAGGGGACGATCACCCCTCCACTTT. This encodes CASTQGRDRGRSPLHF. The chain recombines TRBV11-2 with TRBJ1-6; TRBD1 aligns across 10 bases. The J segment lost 10 bases and the V segment lost 7 bases, leaving 13 bases of the junction unmatched. The V gene's germline CDR1 is SGHAT and CDR2 FQNNGV. The CDR3 runs to 16 residues.

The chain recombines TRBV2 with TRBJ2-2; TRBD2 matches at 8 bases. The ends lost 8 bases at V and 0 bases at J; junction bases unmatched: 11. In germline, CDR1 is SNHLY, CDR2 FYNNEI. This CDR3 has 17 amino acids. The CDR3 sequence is CASDGAGVFSNTGELFF. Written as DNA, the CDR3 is TGTGCCAGCGACGGAGCGGGAGTTTTCTCGAACACCGGGGAGCTGTTTTTT.

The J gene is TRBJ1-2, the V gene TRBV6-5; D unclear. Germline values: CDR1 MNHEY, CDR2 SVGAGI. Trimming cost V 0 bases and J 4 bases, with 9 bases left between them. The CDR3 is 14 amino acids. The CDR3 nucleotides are TGTGCCAGCAGTTACTCGGGCAGTTCCTATGGCTACACCTTC. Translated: CASSYSGSSYGYTF.

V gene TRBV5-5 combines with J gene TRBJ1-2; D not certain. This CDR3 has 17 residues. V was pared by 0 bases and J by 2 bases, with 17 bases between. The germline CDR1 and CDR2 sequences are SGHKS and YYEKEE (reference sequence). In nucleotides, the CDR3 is TGTGCCAGCAGCTTGGTCCCCACAAGCGCGAGAAACTATGGCTACACCTTC. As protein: CASSLVPTSARNYGYTF.

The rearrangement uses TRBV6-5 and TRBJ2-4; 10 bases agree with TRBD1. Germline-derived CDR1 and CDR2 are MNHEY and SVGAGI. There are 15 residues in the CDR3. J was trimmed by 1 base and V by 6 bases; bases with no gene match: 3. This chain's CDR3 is CASSRGQGAKNIQYF. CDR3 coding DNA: TGTGCCAGCAGCCGGGGACAGGGGGCCAAAAACATTCAGTACTTC.

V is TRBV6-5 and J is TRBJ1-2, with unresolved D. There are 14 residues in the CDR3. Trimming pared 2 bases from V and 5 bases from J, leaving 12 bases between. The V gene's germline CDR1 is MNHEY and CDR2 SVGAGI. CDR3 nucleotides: TGTGCCAGCAGTTACGGAGGCCCTTTGTATGGCTACACCTTC. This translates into CASSYGGPLYGYTF.

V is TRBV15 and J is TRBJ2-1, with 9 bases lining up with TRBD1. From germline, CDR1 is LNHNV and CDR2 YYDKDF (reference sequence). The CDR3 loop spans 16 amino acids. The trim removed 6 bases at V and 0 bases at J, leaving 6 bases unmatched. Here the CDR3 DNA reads TGTGCCACCAGTGCCGGGACAGGGAGCTCCTACAATGAGCAGTTCTTC. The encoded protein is CATSAGTGSSYNEQFF.

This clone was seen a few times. Here the CDR3 reads CASSSRTGHTEAFF. In DNA, the CDR3 is TGTGCCAGCAGTTCGCGGACAGGGCACACTGAAGCTTTCTTT. The rearrangement uses TRBV28 and TRBJ1-1; TRBD1 agrees at 8 bases. CDR1 and CDR2 from the germline V gene are MDHEN and SYDVKM. The CDR3 length is 14 residues. V trimming: 4 bases; J trimming: 3 bases; junction bases outside the gene matches: 4. Complete variable domain (other parts from reference TRBV28 and TRBJ1-1): DVKVTQSSRYLVKRTGEKVFLECVQDMDHENMFWYRQDPGLGLRLIYFSYDVKMKEKGDIPEGYSVSREKKERFSLILESASTNQTSMYLCASSSRTGHTEAFFGQGTRLTVV.

The CDR3, as DNA: TGCAGCGTCTGGACAGAGCGTGTGAACACTGAAGCTTTCTTT. Amino acids: CSVWTERVNTEAFF. This chain links TRBV29-1 with TRBJ1-1, with TRBD1 as a possible D gene (6 bases). The ends were cut back, 6 bases at V and 0 bases at J, with 14 bases in the middle. Germline V gene lookup returns CDR1 SQVTM and CDR2 ANQGSEA. The CDR3 has 14 amino acids.

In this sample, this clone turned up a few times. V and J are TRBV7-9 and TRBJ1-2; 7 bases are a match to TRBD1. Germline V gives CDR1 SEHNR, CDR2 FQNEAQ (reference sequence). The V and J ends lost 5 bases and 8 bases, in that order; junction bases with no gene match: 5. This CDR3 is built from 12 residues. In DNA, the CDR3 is TGTGCCAGCAGCAGACAGGGATTAGGCTACACCTTC. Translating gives CASSRQGLGYTF.

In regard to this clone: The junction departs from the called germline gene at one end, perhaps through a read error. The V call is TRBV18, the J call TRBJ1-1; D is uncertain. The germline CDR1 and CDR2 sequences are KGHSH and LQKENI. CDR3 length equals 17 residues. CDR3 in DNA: TGTGCCAGCTCACCACGGGCCGTCGCCGGGAAGAACATTGAAGCTTTCTTT. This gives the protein CASSPRAVAGKNIEAFF.

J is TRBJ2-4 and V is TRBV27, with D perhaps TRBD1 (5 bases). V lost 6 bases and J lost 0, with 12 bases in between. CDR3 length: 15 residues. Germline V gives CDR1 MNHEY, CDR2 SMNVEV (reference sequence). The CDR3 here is CASSPDSLAKNIQYF. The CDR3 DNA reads TGTGCCAGCAGCCCAGACAGCCTAGCCAAAAACATTCAGTACTTC.

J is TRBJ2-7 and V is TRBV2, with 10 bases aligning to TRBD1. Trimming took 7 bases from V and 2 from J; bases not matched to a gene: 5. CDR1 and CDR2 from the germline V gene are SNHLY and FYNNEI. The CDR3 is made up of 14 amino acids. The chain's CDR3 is CASTWDRGTYEQYF. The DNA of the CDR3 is TGTGCCAGCACCTGGGACAGGGGTACCTACGAGCAGTACTTC.

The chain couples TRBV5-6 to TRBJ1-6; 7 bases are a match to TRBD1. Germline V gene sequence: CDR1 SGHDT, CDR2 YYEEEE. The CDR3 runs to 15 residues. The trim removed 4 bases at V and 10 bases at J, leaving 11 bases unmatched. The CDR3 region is CASSGRQGGGSPLHF. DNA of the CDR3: TGTGCCAGCAGCGGGAGACAGGGAGGAGGATCACCCCTCCACTTT. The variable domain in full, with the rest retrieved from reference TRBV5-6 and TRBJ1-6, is DAGVTQSPTHLIKTRGQQVTLRCSPKSGHDTVSWYQQALGQGPQFIFQYYEEEERQRGNFPDRFSGHQFPNYSSELNVNALLLGDSALYLCASSGRQGGGSPLHFGNGTRLTVT.

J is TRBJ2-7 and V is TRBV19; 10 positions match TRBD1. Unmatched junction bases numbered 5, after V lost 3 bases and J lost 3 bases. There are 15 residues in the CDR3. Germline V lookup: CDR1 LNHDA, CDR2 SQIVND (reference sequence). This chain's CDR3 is CASSIGTGDDYEQYF. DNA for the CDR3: TGTGCCAGTAGTATCGGGACAGGGGATGACTACGAGCAGTACTTC.

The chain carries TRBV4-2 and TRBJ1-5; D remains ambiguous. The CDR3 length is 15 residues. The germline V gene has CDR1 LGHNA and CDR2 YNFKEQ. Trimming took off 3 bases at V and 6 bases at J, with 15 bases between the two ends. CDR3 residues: CASSQSEQSGQPQHF. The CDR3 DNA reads TGTGCCAGCAGCCAGAGTGAACAGTCCGGTCAGCCCCAGCATTTT.